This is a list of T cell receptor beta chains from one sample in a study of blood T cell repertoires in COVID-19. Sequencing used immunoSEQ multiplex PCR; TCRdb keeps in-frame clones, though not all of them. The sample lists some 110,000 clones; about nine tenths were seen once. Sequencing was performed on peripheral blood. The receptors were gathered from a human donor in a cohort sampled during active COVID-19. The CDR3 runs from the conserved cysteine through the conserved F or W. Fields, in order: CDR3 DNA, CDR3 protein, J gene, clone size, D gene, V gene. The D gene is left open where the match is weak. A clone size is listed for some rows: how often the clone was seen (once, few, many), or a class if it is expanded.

DNA: TGCGCCAGCAGCCATGTCCAAGGGACTAGCTTATACTACGAGCAGTACTTC
CDR3: CASSHVQGTSLYYEQYF
J: TRBJ2-7
size: NA
D: TRBD2
V: TRBV4-1

DNA: TGTGCCAGCTCACCGAGGCAGCAAGAGACCCAGTACTTC
CDR3: CASSPRQQETQYF
J: TRBJ2-5
size: once
D: NA
V: TRBV18

DNA: TGTGCCAGCAGTAGGACAGGGGGAGGCTACGAGCAGTACTTC
CDR3: CASSRTGGGYEQYF
J: TRBJ2-7
size: NA
D: TRBD1
V: TRBV6-5

DNA: TGTGCCAGCAGTTCCCAGACCAGGCAGCCCCAGCATTTT
CDR3: CASSSQTRQPQHF
J: TRBJ1-5
size: few
D: NA
V: TRBV27

DNA: TGTGCCAGCAGTTACTCCAGCAGCGGTGAGCAGTTCTTC
CDR3: CASSYSSSGEQFF
J: TRBJ2-1
size: NA
D: NA
V: TRBV6-5

DNA: TGCGCCAGCAGCCAAAGGCCCGACAAGGAGCCCCAGCATTTT
CDR3: CASSQRPDKEPQHF
J: TRBJ1-5
size: NA
D: NA
V: TRBV4-1

DNA: TGTGCCAGCAGTGTAGGGACTTCCGGTGGGAAAGAGCAGTTCTTC
CDR3: CASSVGTSGGKEQFF
J: TRBJ2-1
size: NA
D: NA
V: TRBV28

DNA: TGCGCCAGCAGCTTCCGTCTAGCGGGAGGAGGGGATACGCAGTATTTT
CDR3: CASSFRLAGGGDTQYF
J: TRBJ2-3
size: once
D: TRBD2
V: TRBV5-1

DNA: TGTGCCAGTACCTCACAGGGGGCTGGAAACACCATATATTTT
CDR3: CASTSQGAGNTIYF
J: TRBJ1-3
size: NA
D: TRBD1
V: TRBV19

DNA: TGTGCCAGCAGCACTAATGGGGGACACACAGGTTCGGGCGGCTACACCTTC
CDR3: CASSTNGGHTGSGGYTF
J: TRBJ1-2
size: NA
D: NA
V: TRBV7-2

DNA: TGTGCCAGCAGCTTCCGTGCCCTCCTGCTATACGAGCAGTACTTC
CDR3: CASSFRALLLYEQYF
J: TRBJ2-7
size: few
D: NA
V: TRBV11-3

DNA: TGTGCCAGAAGCTTACGGGGGGATAGCAATCAGCCCCAGCATTTT
CDR3: CARSLRGDSNQPQHF
J: TRBJ1-5
size: NA
D: NA
V: TRBV5-3

DNA: TGTGCCAGCTCACCCGACAGTCGTAATGAAAAACTGTTTTTT
CDR3: CASSPDSRNEKLFF
J: TRBJ1-4
size: NA
D: NA
V: TRBV18

DNA: TGTGCCACCCGCACAGTTGGCTACACCTTC
CDR3: CATRTVGYTF
J: TRBJ1-2
size: NA
D: NA
V: TRBV2